This T cell receptor beta chain was identified in a study of blood T cells in healthy people across ages. Study-wide results and limits: Researchers said unsorted PBMCs prevented a conclusive naive versus antigen-experienced comparison. More naive CD4+ cells and higher diversity marked long-lived donors relative to aged donors.

This clonotype was observed a few times. Its antigen is still unknown. With 3 bases removed from V and 5 bases from J, the gap between germline ends came to 8 bases. This CDR3 contains 14 residues. Primers used in a second PCR of about 7 to 12 cycles were a sample-barcoded 5' primer and a J-beta primer mix. Every single cDNA molecule received a tag from a template-switch adaptor with 12 random nucleotides. TCRdb re-analysed the 5' RACE reads in MiXCR, keeping a single row per CDR3 protein. The table shows about a million distinct CDR3 sequences, with around two fifths occurring only once. This receptor was taken from a man in his late teens or twenties in good health. The V gene is TRBV12-3 or TRBV12-4, the J gene TRBJ1-6; D might be TRBD1 (6 bases). Specimen: blood. The CDR3 nucleotides read TGTGCCAGCAGTTTTTCAGGGGATAATTCACCCCTCCACTTT. It is translated as CASSFSGDNSPLHF.